Listed below are T cell receptor beta chains from one sample, sequenced in a study of blood T cell repertoires in COVID-19. The protocol was immunoSEQ multiplex PCR, while the TCRdb copy is restricted to in-frame clones and leaves out a portion. Of approximately 200,000 clones in the sample, about 86% were seen once. The sequencing sample was made of peripheral blood. These receptors were collected from a woman between 25 and 40 years old with active or convalescent COVID-19. Each CDR3 is given with its conserved first and last residue.

TRBV28,TRBJ2-1,CASSQDKSNEQFF
TRBV11-2,TRBJ2-1,CASSLSPGTGDYNEQFF
TRBV13,TRBJ2-5,CASKLAGGSAKETQYF
TRBV27,TRBJ2-1,CASSFRTSAINEQFF
TRBV3-1/TRBV3-2,TRBJ1-1,CASSRGQMNTEAFF
TRBV5-1,TRBJ2-7,CASSFETSGLPLQYF
TRBV15,TRBJ2-1,CATSLLAGGYNEQFF
TRBV11-2,TRBJ1-2,CASSLVFGGRADGYTF
TRBV5-5,TRBJ2-2,CASSTGTGGLPGELFF
TRBV2,TRBJ1-4,CASSGQATNEKLFF
TRBV7-9,TRBJ1-2,CASSWRQSSYGYTF
TRBV18,TRBJ1-5,CASSPDLQANQPQHF
TRBV9,TRBJ1-6,CASSGTGDQNSPLHF
TRBV21-1,TRBJ1-2,CASSPKGPGTGNGYTF
TRBV30,TRBJ1-1,CAWGQNTEAFF
TRBV5-1,TRBJ1-2,CASSLEGADGYTF
TRBV2,TRBJ1-6,CASRQGAYSPLHF
TRBV5-1,TRBJ2-7,CASSTGQGRYEQYF
TRBV30,TRBJ1-1,CAWRGGDKNTEAFF
TRBV5-1,TRBJ1-3,CASSFNGLSGNTIYF
TRBV27,TRBJ2-2,CASSRSIETGELFF
TRBV9,TRBJ1-4,CASSVAGEKLFF
TRBV19,TRBJ2-3,CATLSAPNTDTQYF
TRBV14,TRBJ2-7,CASSLAGVLYEQYF
TRBV27,TRBJ1-6,CASSFSNSPLHF
TRBV30,TRBJ1-2,CASTVLRDYGYTF
TRBV28,TRBJ2-7,CASSFRDSHYEQYF
TRBV12-1,TRBJ1-2,CASSSGHSVYGYTF
TRBV14,TRBJ2-7,CASSPTQGRFPYEQYF
TRBV12-3/TRBV12-4,TRBJ1-3,CASSPAGNTIYF
TRBV29-1,TRBJ2-2,CSVGGRTNTGELFF
TRBV10-3,TRBJ1-5,CAISEGGINQPQHF
TRBV19,TRBJ1-5,CASRRDRGDNQPQHF
TRBV6-5,TRBJ2-7,CASSSPGTGIYEQYF
TRBV6-5,TRBJ2-2,CASSYQGANTGELFF
TRBV11-3,TRBJ2-6,CASSHSDSPGANVLTF
TRBV12-3/TRBV12-4,TRBJ2-1,CASSFSSNEQFF
TRBV4-2,TRBJ2-7,CASSQGGQGSYEQYF
TRBV6-5,TRBJ2-7,CASSYPTGTTYEQYF
TRBV20-1,TRBJ2-3,CSASRTSGSGTDTQYF